This T cell receptor (beta chain) appears in the sequencing data of a study of cytomegalovirus exposure and HLA in healthy donors. From germline, CDR1 is SGHRS and CDR2 YFSETQ. V lost 4 bases, J lost 0 bases, and 16 bases lay in between. The CDR3 loop spans 17 amino acids. This PCR relied on a set of 60 Vbeta primers and 13 Jbeta primers. Generated by immunoSEQ multiplex PCR, the TCRdb table keeps only in-frame clones and is missing some. Of about 110,000 clones listed, approximately 14% are singletons. Study outcomes and limitations: Presence/absence analyses treated sequencing depth as roughly uniform across donors.

In its sample, this clone was seen a few times. Its specificity is not known. The rearrangement links TRBV5-1 to TRBJ2-2; D is perhaps TRBD1 (5 bases). This clonotype was sampled from a female donor in good health and CMV-seronegative. Sequencing used PBMCs. CDR3 bases: TGCGCCAGCAGCACCGGCTCGACAGAGCCGAACACCGGGGAGCTGTTTTTT. This translates into CASSTGSTEPNTGELFF.